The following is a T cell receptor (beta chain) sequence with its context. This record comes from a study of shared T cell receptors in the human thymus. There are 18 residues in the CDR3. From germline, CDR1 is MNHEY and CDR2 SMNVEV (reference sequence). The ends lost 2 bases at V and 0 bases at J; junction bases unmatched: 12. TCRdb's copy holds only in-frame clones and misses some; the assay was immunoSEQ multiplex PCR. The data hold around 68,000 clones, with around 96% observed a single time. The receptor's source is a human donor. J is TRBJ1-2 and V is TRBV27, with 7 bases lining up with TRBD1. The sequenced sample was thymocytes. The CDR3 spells CASSLSLGGGTPNYGYTF. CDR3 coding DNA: TGTGCCAGCAGTTTAAGTCTCGGAGGGGGCACCCCTAACTATGGCTACACCTTC.